This record concerns one T cell receptor beta chain sequence. The antigen is unknown. This CDR3 is 15 amino acids long. Germline V gene sequence: CDR1 LNHDA, CDR2 SQIVND (reference sequence). Trimming at V came to 4 bases and at J to 0 bases, leaving 5 bases not matched to a gene. The data were produced by immunoSEQ multiplex PCR, yet TCRdb's version contains in-frame clones alone and is incomplete. The repertoire holds about 35,000 clones, with about 90% as singletons. These data are taken from a study of chemoradiotherapy in HPV16-positive cancers. Study-wide results and caveats: Non-HPV-specific T cells did not expand in tumors during treatment, whereas candidate HPV-specific clones and E7-related motifs did. Better recurrence-free survival went with HPV-responsive T-cell expansion in HPV16-positive patients.

The sample here was blood, taken from a patient who underwent chemoradiotherapy. V gene TRBV19 combines with J gene TRBJ2-7; TRBD2 aligns across 8 bases. This TCR was recovered from a human donor with HPV-associated anogenital cancer. The CDR3 sequence: CASSTSGYSSYEQYF. The CDR3 DNA is TGTGCCAGTAGTACTAGCGGGTATAGCTCCTACGAGCAGTACTTC.